These T cell receptor beta chains were read from a single sample in a study of cytomegalovirus exposure and HLA in healthy donors. Produced via immunoSEQ multiplex PCR; TCRdb's table is partial and in-frame only. The sample carries around 270,000 clones, over 70% recorded once. Sequencing input: PBMCs. These receptors all stem from a girl aged 2-10 years in good health and CMV-seronegative. CDR3s include the opening cysteine and the closing phenylalanine or tryptophan. A D gene is named only where the DNA matches it firmly. Some rows mark clone size as missing; the rest say once, few, many or name a class of expanded clone.

size	V	D	J	DNA	CDR3
-	TRBV18	TRBD1	TRBJ2-3	TGTGCCAGCTCAGCGGACAGGGGGCGCACAGATACGCAGTATTTT	CASSADRGRTDTQYF
-	TRBV4-1	-	TRBJ1-2	TGCGCCAGCAGCCAAGATTTCAGCGACAGTTATGGCTACACCTTC	CASSQDFSDSYGYTF
-	TRBV5-1	TRBD2	TRBJ2-4	TGCGCCAGCAGCCGCGGCGAGCGGGGGGCGCTAAACATTCAGTACTTC	CASSRGERGALNIQYF
few	TRBV2	-	TRBJ1-3	TGTGCCAGCAGTGAAGGGGGGGGTGGCCCTGGAAACACCATATATTTT	CASSEGGGGPGNTIYF
-	TRBV11-2	TRBD2	TRBJ2-1	TGTGCCAGCAGGGTACTAGCGGGAGGGCCGTACAATGAGCAGTTCTTC	CASRVLAGGPYNEQFF
few	TRBV30	TRBD1	TRBJ1-6	TGTGCCTGGAAAGGACAGGGTAATTCACCCCTCCACTTT	CAWKGQGNSPLHF
once	TRBV27	-	TRBJ1-2	TGTGCCAGCAGTTTATTTCCACAGGATTATGGCTACACCTTC	CASSLFPQDYGYTF
few	TRBV5-4	-	TRBJ2-1	TGTGCCAGCAGCTTGGAGCGAAGCTCCTACAATGAGCAGTTCTTC	CASSLERSSYNEQFF
-	TRBV9	-	TRBJ2-1	TGTGCCAGCAGCGCCAAGGACTGGAACAATGAGCAGTTCTTC	CASSAKDWNNEQFF
-	TRBV19	-	TRBJ1-5	TGTGCCAGTAGTATCGTTTTGGGCAGCAATCAGCCCCAGCATTTT	CASSIVLGSNQPQHF
-	TRBV18	-	TRBJ1-5	TGTGCCAGCTCACTGAGACAGGTCAATCAGCCCCAGCATTTT	CASSLRQVNQPQHF
once	TRBV5-4	TRBD2	TRBJ2-7	TGTGCCAGCAGCTTCCGGGGGGGGAGCTCCTACGAGCAGTACTTC	CASSFRGGSSYEQYF
-	TRBV6-1	TRBD2	TRBJ2-1	TGTGCCAGCAGTGCGGGACTAGCGGGCGAGCAGTTCTTC	CASSAGLAGEQFF
once	TRBV7-9	TRBD1	TRBJ2-7	TGTGCCAGCAGCTTAGGTCCGGGACAGTTATACTTC	CASSLGPGQLYF
-	TRBV6-1	TRBD1	TRBJ2-5	TGTGCCAGCAGTGCGGACAGGGGTGTCGAGGTGGGGATTGAAGAGACCCAGTACTTC	CASSADRGVEVGIEETQYF
once	TRBV6-5	TRBD2	TRBJ2-5	TGTGCCAGCAGTTATTTGAGCGGGAGTCGGGAAGAGACCCAGTACTTC	CASSYLSGSREETQYF
-	TRBV21-1	-	TRBJ1-6	TGTGCCAGCAGGGCGACAGGGTGTACACCCCTCCACTTT	CASRATGCTPLHF
-	TRBV28	TRBD1	TRBJ2-2	TGTGCCAGCAGGTCCGTAGGACAGGTTGAGAGCGGGGAGCTGTTTTTT	CASRSVGQVESGELFF
-	TRBV6-6	-	TRBJ1-3	TGTGCCAGCAGTTACTTCACTGGGCGGACACGGGATTTT	CASSYFTGRTRDF